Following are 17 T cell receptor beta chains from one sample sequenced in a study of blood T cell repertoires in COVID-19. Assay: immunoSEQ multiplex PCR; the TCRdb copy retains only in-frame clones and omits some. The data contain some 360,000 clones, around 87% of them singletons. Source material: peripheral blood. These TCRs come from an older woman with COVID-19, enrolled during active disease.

The CDR3 DNA is TGTGCCAGCAGTTTGAGAGTCCCGGGGCCCCAGCATTTT. Protein: CASSLRVPGPQHF. V usage is TRBV12-3 or TRBV12-4 and J usage is TRBJ1-5; D gene unclear. V gave up 3 bases and J gave up 9 bases, with 12 bases separating them. The CDR3 covers 13 residues.

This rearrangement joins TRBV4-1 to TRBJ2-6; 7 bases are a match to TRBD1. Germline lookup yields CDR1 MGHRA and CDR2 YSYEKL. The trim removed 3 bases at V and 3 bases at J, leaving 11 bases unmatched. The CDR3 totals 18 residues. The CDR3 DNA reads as TGCGCCAGCAGCCAGGGACAGATCGGCCGAGATGGGGCCAACGTCCTGACTTTC. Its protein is CASSQGQIGRDGANVLTF.

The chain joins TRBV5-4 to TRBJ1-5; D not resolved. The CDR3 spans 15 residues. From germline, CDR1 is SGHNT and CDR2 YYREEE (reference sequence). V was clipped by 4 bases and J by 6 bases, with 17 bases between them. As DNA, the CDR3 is TGTGCCAGCAGCCCAGCCCCGGGGTCTACTCAGCCCCAGCATTTT. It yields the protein CASSPAPGSTQPQHF.

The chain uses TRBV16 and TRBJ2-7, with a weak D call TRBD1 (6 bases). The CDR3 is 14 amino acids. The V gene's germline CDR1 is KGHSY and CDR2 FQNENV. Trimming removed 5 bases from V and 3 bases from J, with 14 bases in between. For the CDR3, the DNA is TGTGCCAGCAGCAAAACGACAGGAAACTACGAGCAGTACTTC. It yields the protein CASSKTTGNYEQYF.

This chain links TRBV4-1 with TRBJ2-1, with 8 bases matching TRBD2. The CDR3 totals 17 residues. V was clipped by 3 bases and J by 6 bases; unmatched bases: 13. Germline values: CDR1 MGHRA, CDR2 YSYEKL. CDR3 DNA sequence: TGCGCCAGCAGCCACGATCCGGGCGGGGGGTTCCGCAATGAGCAGTTCTTC. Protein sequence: CASSHDPGGGFRNEQFF.

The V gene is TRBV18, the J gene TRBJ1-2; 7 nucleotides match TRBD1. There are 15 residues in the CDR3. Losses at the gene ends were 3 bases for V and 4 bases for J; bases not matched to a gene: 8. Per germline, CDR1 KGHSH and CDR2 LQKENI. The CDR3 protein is CASSPYDRAAYGYTF. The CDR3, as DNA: TGTGCCAGCTCACCCTACGACAGGGCTGCCTATGGCTACACCTTC.

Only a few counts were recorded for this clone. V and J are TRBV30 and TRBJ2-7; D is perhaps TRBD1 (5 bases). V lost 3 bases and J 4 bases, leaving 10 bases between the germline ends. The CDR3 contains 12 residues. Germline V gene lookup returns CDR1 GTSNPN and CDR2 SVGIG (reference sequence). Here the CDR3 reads CAWSPTGYEQYF. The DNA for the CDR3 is TGTGCCTGGAGCCCTACAGGATACGAGCAGTACTTC.

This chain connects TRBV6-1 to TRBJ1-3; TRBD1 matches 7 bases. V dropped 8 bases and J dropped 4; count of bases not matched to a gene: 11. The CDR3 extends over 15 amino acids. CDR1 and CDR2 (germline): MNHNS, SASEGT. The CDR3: CASRQGHREGNTIYF. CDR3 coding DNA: TGTGCCAGCCGACAGGGCCACCGGGAAGGAAACACCATATATTTT.

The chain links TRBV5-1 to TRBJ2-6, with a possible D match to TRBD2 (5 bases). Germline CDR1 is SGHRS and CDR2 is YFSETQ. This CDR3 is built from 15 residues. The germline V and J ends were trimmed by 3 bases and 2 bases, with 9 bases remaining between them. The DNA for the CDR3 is TGCGCCAGCAGCTCGGACGGGGCTGGGGCCAACGTCCTGACTTTC. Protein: CASSSDGAGANVLTF.

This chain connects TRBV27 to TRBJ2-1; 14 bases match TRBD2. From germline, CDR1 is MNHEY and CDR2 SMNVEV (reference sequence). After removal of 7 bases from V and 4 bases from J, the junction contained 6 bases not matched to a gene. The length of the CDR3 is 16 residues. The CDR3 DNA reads TGTGCCAGCAATAGACTAGCGGGGGGGAAGTACAATGAGCAGTTCTTC. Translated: CASNRLAGGKYNEQFF.

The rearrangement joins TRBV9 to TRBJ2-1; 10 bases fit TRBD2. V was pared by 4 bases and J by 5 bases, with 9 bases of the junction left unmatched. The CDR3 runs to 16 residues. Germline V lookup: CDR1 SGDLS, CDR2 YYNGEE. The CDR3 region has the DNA TGTGCCAGCAGCCTTAGCGGGGGGCTGCGGGACAATGAGCAGTTCTTC. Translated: CASSLSGGLRDNEQFF.

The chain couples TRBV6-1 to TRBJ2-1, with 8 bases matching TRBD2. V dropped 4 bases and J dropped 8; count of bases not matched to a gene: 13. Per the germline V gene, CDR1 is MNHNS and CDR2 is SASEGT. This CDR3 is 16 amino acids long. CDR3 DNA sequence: TGTGCCAGCAGTGGCCCCTTCCGGGGGGGGACGGATGAGCAGTTCTTC. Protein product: CASSGPFRGGTDEQFF.

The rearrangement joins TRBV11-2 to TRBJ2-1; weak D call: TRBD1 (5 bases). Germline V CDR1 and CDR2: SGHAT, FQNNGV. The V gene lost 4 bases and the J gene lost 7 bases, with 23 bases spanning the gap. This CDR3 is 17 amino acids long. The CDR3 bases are TGTGCCAGCAGCTCCGGAGATCCGGGCAGGGCTGGGAATGAGCAGTTCTTC. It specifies CASSSGDPGRAGNEQFF.

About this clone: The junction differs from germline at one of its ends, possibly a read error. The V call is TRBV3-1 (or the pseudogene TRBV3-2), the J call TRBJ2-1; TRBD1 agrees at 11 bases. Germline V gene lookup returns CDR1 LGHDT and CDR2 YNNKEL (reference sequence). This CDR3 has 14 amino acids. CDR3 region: CVSSLRDRGNEQFF. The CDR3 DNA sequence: TGTGTCAGCAGCCTCCGGGACAGGGGGAATGAGCAGTTCTTC.

The CDR3 region is CASSLTGAYGYTF. The CDR3 DNA is TGCGCCAGCAGCCTGACAGGGGCCTATGGCTACACCTTC. The genes are TRBV5-1 and TRBJ1-2, with 8 positions matching TRBD1. CDR1 and CDR2 from the germline V gene are SGHRS and YFSETQ. The CDR3 sequence is 13 residues long. With 4 bases clipped from V and 4 bases from J, the junction kept 3 bases outside the gene matches.

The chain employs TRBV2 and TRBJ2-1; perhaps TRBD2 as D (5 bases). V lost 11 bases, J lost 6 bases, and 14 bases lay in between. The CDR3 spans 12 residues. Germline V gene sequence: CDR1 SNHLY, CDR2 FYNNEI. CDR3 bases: TGTGCCCGCTCCGGACGGGGCAATGAGCAGTTCTTC. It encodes CARSGRGNEQFF.

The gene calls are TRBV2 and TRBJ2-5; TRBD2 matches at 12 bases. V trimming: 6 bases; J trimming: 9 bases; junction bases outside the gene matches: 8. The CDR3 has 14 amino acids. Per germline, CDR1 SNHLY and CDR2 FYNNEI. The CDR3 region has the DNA TGTGCCAGCAGGCCTAGCGGGGGGGCCCCGGCCCAGTACTTC. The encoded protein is CASRPSGGAPAQYF.